These 18 T cell receptor beta chains originate from one sample sequenced in a study of early T cells in non-severe SARS-CoV-2 infection. Each CDR3 protein gets one entry after TCRdb re-called the 5' RACE reads with MiXCR. The profile shows tens of thousands of distinct CDR3 sequences, 14% of them singletons. Sequencing was performed on whole blood. The receptor set was obtained from an adult who was a healthcare worker with PCR-confirmed SARS-CoV-2 infection or an uninfected control (not recorded which).

This chain links TRBV7-6 with TRBJ2-1, with 7 bases matching TRBD2. The CDR3 extends over 15 amino acids. Per the germline V gene, CDR1 is SGHVS and CDR2 is FNYEAQ. J was trimmed by 8 bases and V by 5 bases; bases with no gene match: 12. CDR3 protein: CASSEGPGGRDEQFF. DNA of the CDR3: TGTGCCAGCAGCGAAGGGCCGGGAGGTCGGGATGAGCAGTTCTTC.

The rearrangement uses TRBV11-1 and TRBJ2-1, with TRBD2 matching 13 bases. Per the germline V gene, CDR1 is SGHAT and CDR2 is FQDESV (reference sequence). The junction had 17 bases not matched to a gene; V was cut back by 5 bases and J by 4 bases. The CDR3 runs to 20 residues. The DNA for the CDR3 is TGTGCCAGCAGCCTAATCCCCGGGACTAGCGGGATTTCAGTGTACAATGAGCAGTTCTTC. As protein: CASSLIPGTSGISVYNEQFF.

This clonotype was seen a handful of times. The chain is built from TRBV3-1 and TRBJ1-2; unclear D gene. The CDR3 runs to 15 residues. CDR1 and CDR2 (germline): LGHDT, YNNKEL (reference sequence). Trimming took off 0 bases at V and 2 bases at J, with 10 bases between the two ends. The DNA of the CDR3 is TGTGCCAGCAGCCAAGATCGGAACAGAAACTATGGCTACACCTTC. As protein: CASSQDRNRNYGYTF.

This clonotype was seen many times. The rearrangement joins TRBV15 to TRBJ2-5, with TRBD1 matching over 10 bases. The germline V gene encodes CDR1 LNHNV and CDR2 YYDKDF (reference sequence). J gave up 3 bases and V 4 bases, and 2 bases lay outside the gene matches. CDR3 length: 14 residues. The CDR3 sequence is CATSTGTGEETQYF. The CDR3 coding sequence is TGTGCCACCAGCACCGGGACAGGGGAAGAGACCCAGTACTTC.

The V call is TRBV15, the J call TRBJ2-1; D is unclear. The CDR3 has 12 amino acids. CDR1 LNHNV and CDR2 YYDKDF come from the germline V gene (reference sequence). With 5 bases removed from V and 4 bases from J, the gap between germline ends came to 6 bases. This CDR3 reads CATSLQYNEQFF. CDR3 in DNA: TGTGCCACCAGCTTACAGTACAATGAGCAGTTCTTC. The entire variable domain, with the rest obtained from reference TRBV15 and TRBJ2-1, is as follows: DAMVIQNPRYQVTQFGKPVTLSCSQTLNHNVMYWYQQKSSQAPKLLFHYYDKDFNNEADTPDNFQSRRPNTSFCFLDIRSPGLGDTAMYLCATSLQYNEQFFGPGTRLTVL.

The rearrangement links TRBV6-5 to TRBJ2-1; D is undetermined. V lost 2 bases and J lost 6, with 17 bases in between. CDR1 and CDR2 (germline): MNHEY, SVGAGI. The CDR3 runs to 16 residues. For the CDR3, the DNA is TGTGCCAGCAGTTACCTCGAGAAGGCTTTGCGCAATGAGCAGTTCTTC. It yields the protein CASSYLEKALRNEQFF.

The J gene is TRBJ2-3, the V gene TRBV29-1; D is ambiguous. In germline, CDR1 is SQVTM, CDR2 ANQGSEA. The CDR3 is 14 amino acids. Trimming took off 6 bases at V and 1 base at J, with 14 bases between the two ends. This CDR3 is CSVGWSSGTDTQYF. The CDR3 bases are TGCAGCGTGGGCTGGTCCTCGGGCACAGATACGCAGTATTTT.

The sample holds a few counts of this clonotype. The chain is built from TRBV19 and TRBJ2-7; 8 bases agree with TRBD2. This CDR3 has 15 residues. V dropped 2 bases and J dropped 3; count of bases not matched to a gene: 6. CDR1 LNHDA and CDR2 SQIVND come from the germline V gene (reference sequence). CDR3 sequence reads: CASSIRRGASYEQYF. The CDR3 DNA sequence: TGTGCCAGTAGTATACGGCGGGGGGCTAGCTACGAGCAGTACTTC.

The V call is TRBV2, the J call TRBJ2-7; 10 bases agree with TRBD1. V was clipped by 6 bases and J by 3 bases; unmatched bases: 8. Germline CDR1 and CDR2: SNHLY and FYNNEI. The length of the CDR3 is 15 residues. The CDR3, as DNA: TGTGCCAGCAGGGCGGGACAGGGGCACTACTACGAGCAGTACTTC. As protein: CASRAGQGHYYEQYF.

This clonotype was observed many times. V gene TRBV6-1 combines with J gene TRBJ1-5; D remains unclear. The CDR3 is 13 amino acids. Germline CDR1 MNHNS, CDR2 SASEGT. Trimming cost V 6 bases and J 6 bases, with 12 bases left between them. The CDR3: CASSDAAIQPQHF. DNA of the CDR3: TGTGCCAGCAGCGATGCGGCCATTCAGCCCCAGCATTTT.

A few counts support this clonotype. The chain has TRBV10-1 and TRBJ1-2; TRBD1 matches 8 bases. Germline V gene lookup returns CDR1 WNHNN and CDR2 SYGVQD (reference sequence). Trimming cost V 5 bases and J 5 bases; bases outside gene matches: 4. CDR3 length: 13 residues. As DNA, the CDR3 is TGCGCCAGCAGTCCGACAGGGGAGTATGGCTACACCTTC. The encoded protein is CASSPTGEYGYTF.

This clonotype was detected only a few times. This chain uses TRBV5-1 with TRBJ2-7; 8 bases match TRBD2. The CDR3 has 15 amino acids. Trimming at V came to 3 bases and at J to 0 bases, leaving 5 bases not matched to a gene. Looked up from germline, CDR1 is SGHRS and CDR2 is YFSETQ. CDR3 amino acids: CASSYTSGPSYEQYF. In DNA, the CDR3 is TGCGCCAGCAGCTATACTAGCGGCCCCTCCTACGAGCAGTACTTC.

This clonotype showed up just a few times. The V gene is TRBV7-9, the J gene TRBJ2-7; maybe TRBD1 (6 bases). Trimming left V 5 bases short and J 3 bases short, with 20 bases between. The CDR3 spans 16 residues. Germline V gene data show CDR1 as SEHNR and CDR2 as FQNEAQ (reference sequence). DNA of the CDR3: TGTGCCAGCAGCGGAGAAAGAGCCCGGGACAACTACGAGCAGTACTTC. It specifies CASSGERARDNYEQYF.

This clonotype was recorded a few times. The V call is TRBV5-1, the J call TRBJ2-2; D is unclear. The CDR3 has 13 amino acids. Germline CDR1 SGHRS, CDR2 YFSETQ. V was clipped by 0 bases and J by 4 bases, with 4 bases between them. CDR3 bases: TGCGCCAGCAGCTTGGGTTTCACCGGGGAGCTGTTTTTT. Translation: CASSLGFTGELFF.

There are a few counts of this clonotype. This chain joins TRBV14 and TRBJ1-1, with D hard to call. Germline CDR1 and CDR2: SGHDN and FVKESK. This CDR3 contains 12 residues. V was shortened by 4 bases and J by 8 bases, with 11 bases between the two germline ends. Here the CDR3 DNA reads TGTGCCAGCAGCCGCACGACCCGCGAAGCTTTCTTT. Encoded protein: CASSRTTREAFF.

This clonotype came up a few times. V usage is TRBV7-3 and J usage is TRBJ1-2, with D perhaps matching TRBD1 (5 bases). Germline assignment: CDR1 SGHTA and CDR2 FQGTGA. Trimming stripped 5 bases from V and 6 bases from J, with 16 bases between. CDR3 length: 14 amino acids. This CDR3 is CASSPAGGFDGYTF. Written as DNA, the CDR3 is TGTGCCAGCAGCCCGGCCGGGGGGTTCGATGGCTACACCTTC.

Comment on this clonotype: At one of its ends the junction is not consistent with the germline gene, which may arise from a read error. The chain links TRBV4-1 to TRBJ1-5; D remains ambiguous. The CDR3 loop spans 11 amino acids. The germline CDR1 and CDR2 sequences are MGHRA and YSYEKL. The CDR3 loop reads CASSQNQSQHF. The CDR3 bases are TGCGCCAGCAGCCAAAATCAGTCCCAGCATTTT.

In this sample, this clonotype turned up a few times. V gene TRBV29-1 combines with J gene TRBJ2-4, with D perhaps TRBD1 or TRBD2 (5 bases each). Germline V gene sequence: CDR1 SQVTM, CDR2 ANQGSEA. The CDR3 has 15 amino acids. Trimming took 4 bases from V and 0 from J, leaving 13 bases between them. This CDR3 is CSVAGASLAKNIQYF. DNA for the CDR3: TGCAGCGTTGCCGGGGCATCCCTAGCCAAAAACATTCAGTACTTC.